This record covers a single T cell receptor beta chain. Its antigen is unidentified. Peripheral blood genomic DNA, not sorted cells or RNA, was the template. The record originates from a study of T cell repertoires in aging, cancer and after chemotherapy. Study-level background: Donor ages fell into six groups from 30 or younger up to 70 or older. Clear clonal overlap appeared across healthy donor samples taken over several months to years. Study results and caveats: Median generation probability rose over the chemotherapy interval in each cancer cohort, suggesting rebound thymic output.

Rearranged V-D-J TRB sequences were amplified with a mixed TRB-A/B primer pool. TCRdb processed the multiplex PCR reads anew with MiXCR; each CDR3 protein has one entry. The table includes about 9,000 distinct CDR3 sequences, around 30% detected once. Trimming shortened V by 1 base and J by 0 bases, and 7 bases separated the two germline ends. This CDR3 is built from 14 residues. Germline loops: CDR1 SGHAT, CDR2 FQDESV (reference sequence). The rearrangement uses TRBV11-1 and TRBJ2-7; D unclear. The material sequenced was blood. The sequence came from a human donor in good health. The CDR3 DNA follows: TGTGCCAGCAGCTTAGGGTTTAGCTCCTACGAGCAGTACTTC. It is translated as CASSLGFSSYEQYF. The whole variable domain, remainder taken from reference TRBV11-1 and TRBJ2-7, is EAEVAQSPRYKITEKSQAVAFWCDPISGHATLYWYRQILGQGPELLVQFQDESVVDDSQLPKDRFSAERLKGVDSTLKIQPAELGDSAMYLCASSLGFSSYEQYFGPGTRLTVT.